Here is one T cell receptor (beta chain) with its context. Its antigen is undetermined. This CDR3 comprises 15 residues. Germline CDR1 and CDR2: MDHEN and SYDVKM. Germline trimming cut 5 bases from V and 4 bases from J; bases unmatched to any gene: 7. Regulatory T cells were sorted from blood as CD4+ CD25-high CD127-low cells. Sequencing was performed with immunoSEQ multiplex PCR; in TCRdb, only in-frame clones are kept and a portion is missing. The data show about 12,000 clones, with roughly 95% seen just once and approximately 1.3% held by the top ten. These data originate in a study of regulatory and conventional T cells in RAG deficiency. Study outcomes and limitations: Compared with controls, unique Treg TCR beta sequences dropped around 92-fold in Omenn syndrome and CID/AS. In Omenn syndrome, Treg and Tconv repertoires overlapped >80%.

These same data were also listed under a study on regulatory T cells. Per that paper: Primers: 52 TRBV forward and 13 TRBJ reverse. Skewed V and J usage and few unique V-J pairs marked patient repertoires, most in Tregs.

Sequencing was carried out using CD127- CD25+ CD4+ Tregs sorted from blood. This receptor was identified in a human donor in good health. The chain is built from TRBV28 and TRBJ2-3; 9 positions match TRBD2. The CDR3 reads CASSPGLAYADTQYF. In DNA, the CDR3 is TGTGCCAGCAGTCCCGGACTAGCGTACGCAGATACGCAGTATTTT.